A single T cell receptor (beta chain) is shown here with its context. Ten or more counts support this clonotype. Its cognate antigen has yet to be identified. No per-base quality is available; no much larger clone lies one base away. This record belongs to a study of T cells in Graves' hyperthyroidism and ophthalmopathy (dated by TCRdb to between 2018 and 2021). Turning to the overall study: To identify distinguishing TCR V-J signatures, a discovery cohort of 100 patients was used, comprising under 45 with Graves' ophthalmopathy and roughly 60 with stable Graves' hyperthyroidism. Prospective prediction of ophthalmopathy was tested in an independent validation cohort of fewer than 20 hyperthyroidism patients and 15 to 17 patients who later progressed to ophthalmopathy. For training and testing, the 80 to 100 patients in the discovery cohort were randomly divided in a 7:3 ratio. Thyroid tissue and blood T-cell repertoires from about six Graves' hyperthyroidism patients were also compared in the study. After sampling, hyperthyroidism patients received methimazole starting at 30 mg daily, and ophthalmopathy patients received high-dose intravenous methylprednisolone. The paper describes TCR Vbeta CDR3 sequencing of around 130 peripheral blood samples, made up of 43 ophthalmopathy patients, around 78 hyperthyroidism patients and around 17 progressor patients. Paper-wide results and their limitations: In validation, the model predicted progression to ophthalmopathy a median of about 5.9 months before onset, with approximately 70% sensitivity and just under 75% specificity. Most expanded thyroid clonotypes (frequency above 0.001) were also detected in blood, suggesting blood repertoires may reflect thyroid immune responses. A model built on a 13 V-J signature distinguished ophthalmopathy from stable hyperthyroidism, reaching 87.88% sensitivity and 81.08% specificity in cross-validation and 80%/75% in testing. No statistical method was used to fix the sample size in advance, and group allocation was not hidden from the investigators.

The TCR beta CDR3 regions were amplified from RNA transcripts. For the first round of RT-PCR on the TCR CDR3, the HTBI primer set was used together with the Qiagen OneStep RT-PCR kit. Libraries were constructed in a second round of multiplex PCR, after which size selection and purification were performed. Sequencing of the libraries was done on an Illumina HiSeq2000 using paired-end 100 bp reads. As for how the authors treated the data: Raw data were processed with SOAPnuke, discarding reads with adapters, uncalled bases, mean Phred below 15, or no exact constant-primer or identifier match. High-quality paired reads were merged using COPE v1.2.5, and each unique nucleotide sequence was defined as a clonotype. MiTCR v1.1 was used to align the clonotypes against IMGT TRBV, TRBD and TRBJ reference segments. The analysis was restricted to V-J combinations with a frequency above 0.0001, which together covered roughly 99% of the repertoires. A TCS score was defined as the ratio between F50 (clonal expansion) and ExV (chaos), using BLOSUM62-based TCRdist between CDR3 peptides within each V-J. Welch's t-statistics and random forest reduced fewer than 550 V-J features to roughly 13, which were used in a naive Bayes classifier (R e1071). The Morisita-Horn index was used to measure how similar the thyroid and blood repertoires were. TCRdb trimmed public reads at Q25 via fastp, called clones via MiXCR and kept in-frame beta chains. Entries are consolidated by CDR3 protein sequence, retaining the most common genes and DNA. TCRdb, not the original authors, processed these V and J calls. The sample yields a few hundred thousand distinct CDR3 sequences; about 45% were counted once. The leading ten clones occupy around 19% of the sample.

The germline V gene yields MNHEY for CDR1 and SVGAGI for CDR2. Germline trimming: 0 bases from V, 6 bases from J; junction bases outside gene matches: 1. Including cysteine and phenylalanine, the CDR3 has 14 amino acids. CDR3 DNA is the only sequence kept; it has 42 bases, read in frame from the first base. Any patient with an uncontrolled infection, another autoimmune disease, pregnancy or lactation was excluded. Clinical symptoms, serum thyroxine and TRAb, thyroid ultrasound, and orbital computed tomography formed the basis for the diagnoses. Total RNA was extracted using Trizol reagent, and RNA quality was assessed on an Agilent 2100 Bioanalyzer.

This TCR derives from an adult woman with Graves' disease, either hyperthyroidism or ophthalmopathy (not recorded which). Input material: peripheral blood or thyroid tissue (not recorded which). The chain joins TRBV6-5 to TRBJ1-2, with 10 central nucleotides matching TRBD1. The sequenced DNA is TGTGCCAGCAGTTACTCGGACAGGGGGAATGGCTACACCTTC. This codes for CASSYSDRGNGYTF.